This entry is about one T cell receptor beta chain. No antigen is known for it. This sample was taken from a study of cytomegalovirus exposure and HLA in healthy donors. The CDR3 totals 14 residues. Germline CDR1 and CDR2: LNHDA and SQIVND (reference sequence). V trimming: 5 bases; J trimming: 6 bases; junction bases outside the gene matches: 9. The PCR used 60 Vbeta and 13 Jbeta primers. Produced via immunoSEQ multiplex PCR; TCRdb's table is partial and in-frame only. Among about 150,000 clones listed, approximately 88% were seen once. Study observations and caveats: As a later analysis revealed, most CMV-associated TCR beta chains appeared HLA-restricted. What was likely a sequencing artifact was a cluster of highly shared sequence variants. A missense DCLRE1C variant was associated with V- and J-gene trimming of TCR beta chains in a later analysis, and an independent cohort replicated the association.

This receptor was identified in a boy aged 2-15 years in good health and CMV-seronegative. Material for sequencing was PBMCs. The chain combines TRBV19 with TRBJ2-7; 8 nucleotides line up with TRBD1. The CDR3 nucleotides read TGTGCCAGTAGTGAGACAGGGGTAAGGGGCGAGCAGTACTTC. As protein: CASSETGVRGEQYF. Full variable domain (outside the CDR3, taken from reference TRBV19 and TRBJ2-7): DGGITQSPKYLFRKEGQNVTLSCEQNLNHDAMYWYRQDPGQGLRLIYYSQIVNDFQKGDIAEGYSVSREKKESFPLTVTSAQKNPTAFYLCASSETGVRGEQYFGPGTRLTVT.